Below, one TCR beta chain is given with its context. The entry originates in a study of fetal regulatory T cell absence and autoimmunity. From germline, CDR1 is LNHDA and CDR2 SQIVND (reference sequence). V trimming: 3 bases; J trimming: 0 bases; junction bases outside the gene matches: 10. There are 18 residues in the CDR3. The protocol was immunoSEQ multiplex PCR, while the TCRdb copy is restricted to in-frame clones and leaves out a portion. The sample carries 85,000 to 100,000 clones, about two thirds recorded once. The source material was pancreas tissue. The rearrangement uses TRBV19 and TRBJ2-1; TRBD2 matches 8 bases. The clonotype was recovered from a male donor with IPEX syndrome. CDR3 sequence: CASSMSGGALSSYNEQFF. DNA for the CDR3: TGTGCCAGTAGTATGTCCGGGGGGGCCCTCAGCTCCTACAATGAGCAGTTCTTC.